Shown below are 5 T cell receptor beta chains from a single sample sequenced in a study of blood T cell repertoires in COVID-19. The method was immunoSEQ multiplex PCR; TCRdb's version includes in-frame clones alone and lacks a portion of them. This repertoire shows fewer than 250,000 clones, 65% to 90% found once; its top ten account for approximately 8.6%. The sequenced sample was PBMCs or T cells enriched from blood (not recorded which). The receptors derive from a woman between 50 and 59 years old with acute COVID-19.

The chain has TRBV19 and TRBJ2-2, with D unresolved. CDR3 length: 15 residues. Germline V gene sequence: CDR1 LNHDA, CDR2 SQIVND (reference sequence). V was pared by 3 bases and J by 4 bases, with 12 bases between. The CDR3 DNA reads as TGTGCCAGTAGTATTCTTCACTCCTCCACCGGGGAGCTGTTTTTT. Amino acid sequence: CASSILHSSTGELFF.

The chain uses TRBV27 and TRBJ2-7; D perhaps matches TRBD1 (6 bases). Germline V gene data show CDR1 as MNHEY and CDR2 as SMNVEV (reference sequence). The CDR3 contains 13 residues. V gave up 3 bases and J gave up 5 bases, with 11 bases separating them. The CDR3 spells CASSFDRLNEQYF. CDR3 DNA sequence: TGTGCCAGCAGTTTCGACAGGCTGAACGAGCAGTACTTC.

In nucleotides, the CDR3 is TGTGCCAGCAGTATTCAGGGGGCGCGGGTTCAGCCCCAGCATTTT. Translation: CASSIQGARVQPQHF. The chain couples TRBV2 to TRBJ1-5; 8 bases align to TRBD1. CDR1 is SNHLY and CDR2 is FYNNEI in the germline V gene. This CDR3 contains 15 residues. Losses at the gene ends were 5 bases for V and 6 bases for J; bases not matched to a gene: 9.

V is TRBV5-6 and J is TRBJ2-3; 7 nucleotides line up with TRBD1. The CDR3 extends over 16 amino acids. Germline-derived CDR1 and CDR2 are SGHDT and YYEEEE. The V gene end was trimmed by 4 bases and the J gene end by 7 bases; junction bases not matched to a gene: 15. The CDR3 is CASSPGQVQLINTQYF. The CDR3 nucleotides are TGTGCCAGCAGCCCAGGACAGGTCCAACTTATTAATACGCAGTATTTT.

The V and J genes are TRBV27 and TRBJ1-6; perhaps TRBD1 as D (6 bases). Germline CDR1 MNHEY, CDR2 SMNVEV (reference sequence). V lost 2 bases to trimming and J lost 5 bases, with 10 bases between them. The CDR3 has 15 amino acids. CDR3 sequence: CASSLTSGDNSPLHF. For the CDR3, the DNA is TGTGCCAGCAGTTTAACTTCAGGGGATAATTCACCCCTCCACTTT.